This TCR beta chain is from a study of blood T cells in healthy people across ages. Study as a whole: In model experiments, template switching was able to capture about one barcoded beta molecule for every two T cells that were present.

Next came a second PCR, run for about 7 to 12 cycles, which used a sample-barcoded 5' primer along with a J-beta primer mix. Via MiXCR, TCRdb re-called the 5' RACE reads, giving one row per CDR3 protein. This sample has around 1,500,000 distinct CDR3 sequences; roughly 45% occur once, and the top ten carry 7% to 9%. CDR1 ENHRY and CDR2 SYGVKD come from the germline V gene. This CDR3 is 15 amino acids long. Between the trimmed V and J ends, which lost 3 bases and 0 bases, there was a span of 9 bases. The TCR comes from a woman between 18 and 29 years old in good health. Sequenced sample: blood. The J gene is TRBJ2-1, the V gene TRBV10-3; a possible D gene is TRBD2 (6 bases). CDR3 nucleotides: TGTGCCATCAGTGAACGGGAGAGCTCCTACAATGAGCAGTTCTTC. It is translated as CAISERESSYNEQFF.